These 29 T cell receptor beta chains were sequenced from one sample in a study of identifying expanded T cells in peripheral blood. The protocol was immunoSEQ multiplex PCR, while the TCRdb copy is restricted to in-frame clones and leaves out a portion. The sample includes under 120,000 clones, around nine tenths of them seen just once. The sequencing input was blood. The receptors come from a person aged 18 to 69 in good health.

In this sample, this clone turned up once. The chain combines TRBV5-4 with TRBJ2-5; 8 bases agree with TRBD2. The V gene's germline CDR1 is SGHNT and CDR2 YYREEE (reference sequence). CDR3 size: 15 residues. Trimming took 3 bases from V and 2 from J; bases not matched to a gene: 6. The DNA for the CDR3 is TGTGCCAGCAGCTCGAGAGCGGGGGCACAAGAGACCCAGTACTTC. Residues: CASSSRAGAQETQYF. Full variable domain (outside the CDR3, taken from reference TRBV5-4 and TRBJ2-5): ETGVTQSPTHLIKTRGQQVTLRCSSQSGHNTVSWYQQALGQGPQFIFQYYREEENGRGNFPPRFSGLQFPNYSSELNVNALELDDSALYLCASSSRAGAQETQYFGPGTRLLVL.

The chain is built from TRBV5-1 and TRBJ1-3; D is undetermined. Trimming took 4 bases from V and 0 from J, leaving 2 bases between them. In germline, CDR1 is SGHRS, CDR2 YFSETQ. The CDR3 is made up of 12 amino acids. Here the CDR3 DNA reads TGCGCCAGCAGCAACTCTGGAAACACCATATATTTT. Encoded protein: CASSNSGNTIYF.

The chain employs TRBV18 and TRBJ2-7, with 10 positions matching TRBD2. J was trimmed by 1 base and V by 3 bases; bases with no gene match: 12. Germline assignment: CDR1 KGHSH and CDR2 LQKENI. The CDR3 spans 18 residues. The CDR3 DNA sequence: TGTGCCAGCTCACCCCTGTCGATAGCGGGGGGACCTTCCTACGAGCAGTACTTC. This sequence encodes CASSPLSIAGGPSYEQYF.

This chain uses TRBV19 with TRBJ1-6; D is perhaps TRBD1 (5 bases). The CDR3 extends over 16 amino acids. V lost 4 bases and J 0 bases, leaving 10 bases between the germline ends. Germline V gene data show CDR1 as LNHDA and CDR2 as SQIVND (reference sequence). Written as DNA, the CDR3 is TGTGCCAGTAGTAGGGACGGGCTCTCCTATAATTCACCCCTCCACTTT. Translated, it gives CASSRDGLSYNSPLHF.

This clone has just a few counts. CDR3 region: CASSLRRGEETQYF. The CDR3 nucleotides read TGTGCCAGCAGCCTCCGCCGAGGGGAAGAGACCCAGTACTTC. The chain carries TRBV7-2 and TRBJ2-5, with D perhaps TRBD1 or TRBD2 (5 bases each). Per the germline V gene, CDR1 is SGHTA and CDR2 is FQGNSA. The V end lost 5 bases, the J end lost 3 bases, and 13 bases lay between the germline ends. The CDR3 contains 14 residues.

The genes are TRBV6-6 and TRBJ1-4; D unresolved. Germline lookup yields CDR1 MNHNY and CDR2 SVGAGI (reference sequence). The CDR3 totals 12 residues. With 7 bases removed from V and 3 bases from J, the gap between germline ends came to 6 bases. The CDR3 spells CASKGPNEKLFF. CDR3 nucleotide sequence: TGTGCCAGCAAAGGTCCTAATGAAAAACTGTTTTTT.

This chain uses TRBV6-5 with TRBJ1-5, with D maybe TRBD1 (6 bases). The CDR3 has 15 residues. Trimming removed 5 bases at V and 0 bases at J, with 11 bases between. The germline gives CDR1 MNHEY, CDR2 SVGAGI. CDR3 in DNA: TGTGCCAGCAGTCTAGGGGGGTATAGCAATCAGCCCCAGCATTTT. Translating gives CASSLGGYSNQPQHF.

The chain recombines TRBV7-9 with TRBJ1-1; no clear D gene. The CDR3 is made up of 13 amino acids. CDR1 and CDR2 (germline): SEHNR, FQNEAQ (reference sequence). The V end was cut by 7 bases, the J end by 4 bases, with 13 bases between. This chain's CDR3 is CASNDRPATEAFF. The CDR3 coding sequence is TGTGCCAGCAATGATCGGCCGGCCACTGAAGCTTTCTTT.

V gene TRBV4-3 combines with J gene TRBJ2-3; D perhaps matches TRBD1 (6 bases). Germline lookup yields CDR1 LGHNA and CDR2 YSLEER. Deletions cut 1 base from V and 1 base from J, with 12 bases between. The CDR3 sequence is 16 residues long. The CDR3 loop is CASSQGGPGGTDTQYF. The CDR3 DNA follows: TGCGCCAGCAGCCAAGGTGGCCCAGGGGGCACAGATACGCAGTATTTT.

The chain's CDR3 is CSAGNNQPQHF. DNA of the CDR3: TGCAGTGCTGGGAACAATCAGCCCCAGCATTTT. This chain links TRBV20-1 with TRBJ1-5; D gene unclear. From germline, CDR1 is DFQATT and CDR2 SNEGSKA (reference sequence). Between the trimmed V and J ends, which lost 5 bases and 3 bases, there was a span of 5 bases. The CDR3 is 11 amino acids.

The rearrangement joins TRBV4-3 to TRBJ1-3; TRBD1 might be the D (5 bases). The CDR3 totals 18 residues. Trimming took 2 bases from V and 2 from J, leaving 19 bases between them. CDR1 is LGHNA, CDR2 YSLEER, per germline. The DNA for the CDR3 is TGCGCCAGCAGCCAAAAATCAGGGTTTGGTCCTACTGGAAACACCATATATTTT. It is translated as CASSQKSGFGPTGNTIYF.

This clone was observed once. CDR3 region: CASSLREHRLPYGYTF. CDR3 sequence (DNA): TGTGCCAGCAGCTTAAGGGAACACCGACTTCCATATGGCTACACCTTC. The chain carries TRBV7-9 and TRBJ1-2; the D is unclear. Germline V gene sequence: CDR1 SEHNR, CDR2 FQNEAQ (reference sequence). Trimming pared 2 bases from V and 5 bases from J, leaving 18 bases between. There are 16 residues in the CDR3.

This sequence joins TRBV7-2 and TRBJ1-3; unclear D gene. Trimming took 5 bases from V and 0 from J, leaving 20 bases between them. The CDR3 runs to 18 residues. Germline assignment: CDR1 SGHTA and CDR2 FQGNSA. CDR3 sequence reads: CASSPGLSGPSSGNTIYF. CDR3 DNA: TGTGCCAGCAGCCCCGGACTTTCCGGACCGAGCTCTGGAAACACCATATATTTT.

CDR3 bases: TGTGCCAGCAGCGGGCCCGGGAATGAAAAACTGTTTTTT. It is translated as CASSGPGNEKLFF. This sequence joins TRBV28 and TRBJ1-4; D is uncertain. The CDR3 extends over 13 amino acids. The germline V gene has CDR1 MDHEN and CDR2 SYDVKM. Trimming removed 6 bases from V and 5 bases from J, with 10 bases in between.

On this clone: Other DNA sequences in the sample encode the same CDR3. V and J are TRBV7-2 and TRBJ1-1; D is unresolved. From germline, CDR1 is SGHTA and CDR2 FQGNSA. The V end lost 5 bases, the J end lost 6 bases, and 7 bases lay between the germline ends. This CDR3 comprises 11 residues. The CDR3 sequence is CASSLRAEAFF. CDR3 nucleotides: TGTGCCAGCAGCCTGAGGGCTGAAGCTTTCTTT.

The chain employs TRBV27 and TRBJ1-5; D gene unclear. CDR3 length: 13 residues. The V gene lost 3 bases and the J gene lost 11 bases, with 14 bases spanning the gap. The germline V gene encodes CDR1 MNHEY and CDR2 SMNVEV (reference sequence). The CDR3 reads CASSFWSQGTQHF. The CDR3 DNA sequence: TGTGCCAGCAGTTTTTGGTCCCAAGGGACCCAGCATTTT.

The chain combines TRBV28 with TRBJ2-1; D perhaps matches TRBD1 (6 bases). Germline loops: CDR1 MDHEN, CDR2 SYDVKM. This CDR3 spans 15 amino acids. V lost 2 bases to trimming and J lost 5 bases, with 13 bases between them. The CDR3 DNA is TGTGCCAGCAGTTTAAGGGGACAAGGGAACAATGAGCAGTTCTTC. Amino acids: CASSLRGQGNNEQFF.

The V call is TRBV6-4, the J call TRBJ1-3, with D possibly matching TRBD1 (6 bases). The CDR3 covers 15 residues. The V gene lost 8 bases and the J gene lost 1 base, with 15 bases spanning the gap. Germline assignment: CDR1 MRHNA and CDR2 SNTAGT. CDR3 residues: CASRTNRVSGNTIYF. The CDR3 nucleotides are TGTGCCAGCCGTACGAACAGGGTGTCTGGAAACACCATATATTTT.

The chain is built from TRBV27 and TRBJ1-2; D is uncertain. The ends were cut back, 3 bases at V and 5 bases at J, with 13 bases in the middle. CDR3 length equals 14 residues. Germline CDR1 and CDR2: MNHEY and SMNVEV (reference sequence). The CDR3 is CASSLVPYYYGYTF. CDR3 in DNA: TGTGCCAGCAGTTTGGTTCCCTATTATTATGGCTACACCTTC.

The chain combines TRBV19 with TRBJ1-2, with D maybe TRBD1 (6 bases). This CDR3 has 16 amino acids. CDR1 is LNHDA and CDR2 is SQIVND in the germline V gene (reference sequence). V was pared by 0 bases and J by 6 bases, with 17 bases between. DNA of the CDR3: TGTGCCAGTAGTATAGACTTCGAGGGGGGGTCGGATGGCTACACCTTC. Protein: CASSIDFEGGSDGYTF. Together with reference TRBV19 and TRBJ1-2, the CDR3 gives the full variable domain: DGGITQSPKYLFRKEGQNVTLSCEQNLNHDAMYWYRQDPGQGLRLIYYSQIVNDFQKGDIAEGYSVSREKKESFPLTVTSAQKNPTAFYLCASSIDFEGGSDGYTFGSGTRLTVV.

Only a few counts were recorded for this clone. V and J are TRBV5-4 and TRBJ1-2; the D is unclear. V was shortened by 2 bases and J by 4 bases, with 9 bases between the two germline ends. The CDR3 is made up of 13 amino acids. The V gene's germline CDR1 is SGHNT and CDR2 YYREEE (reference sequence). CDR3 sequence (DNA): TGTGCCAGCAGCTTAGAGGGAACCTATGGCTACACCTTC. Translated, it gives CASSLEGTYGYTF.

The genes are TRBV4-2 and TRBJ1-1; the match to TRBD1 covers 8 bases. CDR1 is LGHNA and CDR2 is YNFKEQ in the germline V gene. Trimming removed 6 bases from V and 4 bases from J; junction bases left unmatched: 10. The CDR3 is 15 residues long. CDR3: CASRLRTGGITEAFF. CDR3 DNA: TGTGCCAGCAGACTGAGAACAGGGGGTATCACTGAAGCTTTCTTT.

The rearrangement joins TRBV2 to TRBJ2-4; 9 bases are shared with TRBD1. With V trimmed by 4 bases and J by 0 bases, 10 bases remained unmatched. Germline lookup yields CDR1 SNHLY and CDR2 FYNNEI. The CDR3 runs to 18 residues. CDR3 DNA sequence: TGTGCCAGCAGTGTGACAGGGGGAGCCGGGAGAGCCAAAAACATTCAGTACTTC. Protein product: CASSVTGGAGRAKNIQYF.

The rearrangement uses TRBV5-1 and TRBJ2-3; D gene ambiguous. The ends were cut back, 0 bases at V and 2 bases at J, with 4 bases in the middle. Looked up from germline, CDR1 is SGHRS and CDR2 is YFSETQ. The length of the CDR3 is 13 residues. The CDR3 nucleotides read TGCGCCAGCAGCTTGGCCTTCACAGATACGCAGTATTTT. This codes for CASSLAFTDTQYF.

The CDR3 sequence: CASSVYRGDSYNEQFF. DNA for the CDR3: TGTGCCAGCAGCGTGTACAGGGGGGACTCCTACAATGAGCAGTTCTTC. V and J are TRBV9 and TRBJ2-1, with 8 positions matching TRBD1. V was clipped by 2 bases and J by 0 bases; unmatched bases: 4. Germline CDR1 and CDR2: SGDLS and YYNGEE. The CDR3 has 16 residues.

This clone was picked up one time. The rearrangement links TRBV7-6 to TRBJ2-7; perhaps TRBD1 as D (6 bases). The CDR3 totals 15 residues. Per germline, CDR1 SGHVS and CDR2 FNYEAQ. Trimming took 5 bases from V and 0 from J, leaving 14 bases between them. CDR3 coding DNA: TGTGCCAGCAGCCTAGGCACGGACAGCTCCTACGAGCAGTACTTC. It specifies CASSLGTDSSYEQYF.

The CDR3 protein is CASSEQGNYGYTF. In nucleotides, the CDR3 is TGTGCCAGCAGTGAGCAGGGGAACTATGGCTACACCTTC. The V gene is TRBV2, the J gene TRBJ1-2, with D possibly TRBD1 on 6 matching bases. Germline values: CDR1 SNHLY, CDR2 FYNNEI. Trimming removed 3 bases from V and 2 bases from J, with 7 bases in between. This CDR3 region has 13 residues.

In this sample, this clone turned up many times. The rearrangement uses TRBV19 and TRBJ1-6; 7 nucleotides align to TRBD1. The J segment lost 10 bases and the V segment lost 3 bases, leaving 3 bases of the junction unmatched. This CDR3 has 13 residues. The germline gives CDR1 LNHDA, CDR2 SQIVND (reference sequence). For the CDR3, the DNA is TGTGCCAGTAGTATCCAACAGGGGTCACCCCTCCACTTT. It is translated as CASSIQQGSPLHF.

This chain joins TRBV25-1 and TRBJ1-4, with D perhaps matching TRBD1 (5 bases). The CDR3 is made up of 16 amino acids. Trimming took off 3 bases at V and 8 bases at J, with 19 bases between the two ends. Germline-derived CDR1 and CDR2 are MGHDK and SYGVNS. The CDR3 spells CASSDPGSGFGEKLFF. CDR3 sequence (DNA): TGTGCCAGCAGTGATCCAGGGTCCGGGTTTGGCGAAAAACTGTTTTTT.